Listed below are T cell receptor beta chains from one sample, sequenced in a study of CD8+ T cells in alopecia areata. Assay: immunoSEQ multiplex PCR; the TCRdb copy retains only in-frame clones and omits some. Counted here are about 200,000 clones, 64% occurring once; the ten biggest clones make up roughly 1.3%. This sample comprised CD4+ T cells sorted from blood, obtained around week 50, from a patient treated with tofacitinib. Receptors were obtained from a human donor with alopecia areata. Each CDR3 is given with its conserved first and last residue. The D gene is left open where the match is weak. Clone size is given for some rows only: seen once, a few or many times, or a class if the clone is expanded.

TRBJ1-2 TRBV25-1 14 NA NA CASSEPGTFYGYTF TGTGCCAGCAGTGAGCCAGGAACCTTCTATGGCTACACCTTC
TRBJ2-2 TRBV30 16 NA TRBD2 CAWSGTSGGDTGELFF TGTGCCTGGAGTGGGACTAGCGGGGGGGACACCGGGGAGCTGTTTTTT
TRBJ1-5 TRBV7-2 15 NA NA CASSPGPRGHQPQHF TGTGCCAGCAGCCCAGGTCCTCGAGGGCATCAGCCCCAGCATTTT
TRBJ2-2 TRBV6-1 13 NA NA CASRSLNTGELFF TGTGCCAGCAGGTCCTTGAACACCGGGGAGCTGTTTTTT
TRBJ1-2 TRBV4-3 13 NA NA CASSQGQFYGYTF TGCGCCAGCAGCCAAGGGCAGTTCTATGGCTACACCTTC
TRBJ1-5 TRBV19 15 NA TRBD1 CASSPGTGGPSTQHF TGTGCCAGTAGTCCCGGGACAGGGGGCCCCTCTACCCAGCATTTT
TRBJ2-4 TRBV9 19 NA TRBD2 CASSVEAGTRGSLGDIQYF TGTGCCAGCAGCGTAGAAGCCGGGACTAGAGGGAGTCTTGGAGACATTCAGTACTTC
TRBJ1-1 TRBV6-5 14 NA NA CASSPDSWNTEAFF TGTGCCAGCAGCCCGGACAGTTGGAACACTGAAGCTTTCTTT
TRBJ1-2 TRBV30 11 NA NA CAWSEPYGYTF TGTGCCTGGAGTGAACCATATGGCTACACCTTC
TRBJ1-1 TRBV27 17 NA TRBD1 CASSPRDRGRGNTEAFF TGTGCCAGCAGTCCACGGGACAGGGGCCGCGGGAACACTGAAGCTTTCTTT
TRBJ2-5 TRBV25-1 14 NA NA CASSQGGGVETQYF TGTGCCAGCAGCCAAGGGGGAGGGGTAGAGACCCAGTACTTC
TRBJ2-7 TRBV2 15 many TRBD1 CASSSGQGRGYEQYF TGTGCCAGCAGTTCAGGACAGGGGAGAGGGTACGAGCAGTACTTC
TRBJ2-7 TRBV30 14 NA NA CAWSVRVRLYEQYF TGTGCCTGGAGTGTACGAGTGAGGCTTTACGAGCAGTACTTC
TRBJ2-7 TRBV10-3 15 few NA CAISDSRRVQGEQYF TGTGCCATCAGTGATTCCCGGAGAGTCCAGGGGGAGCAGTACTTC
TRBJ2-2 TRBV7-2 14 NA NA CASSLELRTGELFF TGTGCCAGCAGCTTAGAATTGCGCACCGGGGAGCTGTTTTTT
TRBJ1-6 TRBV27 13 NA NA CASSLGANSPLHF TGTGCCAGCAGCTTGGGGGCTAATTCACCCCTCCACTTT
TRBJ1-1 TRBV29-1 14 NA TRBD1 CSVSTGVGSAEAFF TGCAGCGTTTCTACAGGGGTTGGTTCCGCTGAAGCTTTCTTT
TRBJ2-7 TRBV13 15 NA TRBD1 CASSRSGTDTYEQYF TGTGCCAGCAGCCGTTCCGGGACAGATACCTACGAGCAGTACTTC
TRBJ2-3 TRBV30 15 NA NA CAWSVGSRSTDTQYF TGTGCCTGGAGTGTGGGGAGTCGTAGCACAGATACGCAGTATTTT
TRBJ2-1 TRBV9 13 NA NA CASSAQPNNEQFF TGTGCCAGCAGCGCCCAGCCAAACAATGAGCAGTTCTTC
TRBJ1-2 TRBV11-2 16 few TRBD1 CASSLGQGSANYGYTF TGTGCCAGCAGCCTGGGACAGGGGTCTGCCAACTATGGCTACACCTTC
TRBJ2-3 TRBV30 13 NA NA CAWNSAGADTQYF TGTGCCTGGAATAGCGCCGGGGCAGATACGCAGTATTTT
TRBJ1-2 TRBV28 11 NA NA CASSEGYGYTF TGTGCCAGCAGTGAGGGGTATGGCTACACCTTC
TRBJ1-6 TRBV30 15 NA TRBD1 CAWSVDRDYNSPLHF TGTGCCTGGAGTGTGGACAGGGACTATAATTCACCCCTCCACTTT
TRBJ1-1 TRBV30 13 NA NA CAWSVLGVGEAFF TGTGCCTGGAGTGTACTGGGGGTCGGTGAAGCTTTCTTT
TRBJ1-1 TRBV30 14 NA NA CAWSGDRMNTEAFF TGTGCCTGGAGTGGAGACAGAATGAACACTGAAGCTTTCTTT
TRBJ2-1 TRBV30 11 NA NA CAWEAGTKQFF TGTGCCTGGGAAGCCGGGACCAAGCAGTTCTTC
TRBJ1-1 TRBV23-1 12 NA NA CASTQKNTEAFF TGCGCCAGCACCCAGAAGAACACTGAAGCTTTCTTT
TRBJ2-7 TRBV30 13 once NA CAWSGGRSYEQYF TGTGCCTGGAGTGGGGGCCGCTCCTACGAGCAGTACTTC
TRBJ1-1 TRBV30 14 once NA CAWSVGLGGGEAFF TGTGCCTGGAGTGTCGGCTTAGGGGGTGGAGAAGCTTTCTTT
TRBJ1-4 TRBV15 16 NA NA CATSRDSVRVGEKLFF TGTGCCACCAGCAGAGATTCGGTTAGGGTCGGAGAAAAACTGTTTTTT
TRBJ1-1 TRBV19 15 NA NA CASSETGPRNTEAFF TGTGCCAGTAGTGAAACCGGACCGAGGAACACTGAAGCTTTCTTT
TRBJ1-2 TRBV5-6 14 NA NA CASSLQGENYGYTF TGTGCCAGCAGCTTGCAGGGCGAGAACTATGGCTACACCTTC
TRBJ2-7 TRBV2 16 few NA CASSEALMNSGYEQYF TGTGCCAGCAGTGAAGCGCTGATGAACAGCGGCTACGAGCAGTACTTC
TRBJ2-7 TRBV30 15 few TRBD1 CAWSVLGTGFFEQYF TGTGCCTGGAGTGTACTAGGGACAGGGTTCTTCGAGCAGTACTTC
TRBJ1-2 TRBV7-2 13 few TRBD1 CASSRDRGFGYTF TGTGCCAGCAGCCGGGACAGGGGATTTGGCTACACCTTC
TRBJ1-5 TRBV7-2 16 NA NA CASSLGTQGSNQPQHF TGTGCCAGCAGCTTAGGCACGCAGGGATCCAATCAGCCCCAGCATTTT
TRBJ2-6 TRBV9 16 NA TRBD2 CASSVERGTGANVLTF TGTGCCAGCAGCGTAGAGCGGGGCACCGGGGCCAACGTCCTGACTTTC
TRBJ2-7 TRBV27 16 NA TRBD2 CASSLALGSGGTRQYF TGTGCCAGCAGTTTGGCCCTTGGTAGCGGGGGAACGCGGCAGTACTTC
TRBJ1-6 TRBV14 13 once NA CASSQDWASPLHF TGTGCCAGCAGCCAAGATTGGGCTTCACCCCTCCACTTT
TRBJ1-2 TRBV29-1 11 NA TRBD1 CSVGRGPGYTF TGCAGCGTTGGCAGGGGGCCAGGCTACACCTTC
TRBJ2-2 TRBV18 17 NA NA CASSPVTPLVNTGELFF TGTGCCAGCTCACCCGTGACACCCCTTGTGAACACCGGGGAGCTGTTTTTT